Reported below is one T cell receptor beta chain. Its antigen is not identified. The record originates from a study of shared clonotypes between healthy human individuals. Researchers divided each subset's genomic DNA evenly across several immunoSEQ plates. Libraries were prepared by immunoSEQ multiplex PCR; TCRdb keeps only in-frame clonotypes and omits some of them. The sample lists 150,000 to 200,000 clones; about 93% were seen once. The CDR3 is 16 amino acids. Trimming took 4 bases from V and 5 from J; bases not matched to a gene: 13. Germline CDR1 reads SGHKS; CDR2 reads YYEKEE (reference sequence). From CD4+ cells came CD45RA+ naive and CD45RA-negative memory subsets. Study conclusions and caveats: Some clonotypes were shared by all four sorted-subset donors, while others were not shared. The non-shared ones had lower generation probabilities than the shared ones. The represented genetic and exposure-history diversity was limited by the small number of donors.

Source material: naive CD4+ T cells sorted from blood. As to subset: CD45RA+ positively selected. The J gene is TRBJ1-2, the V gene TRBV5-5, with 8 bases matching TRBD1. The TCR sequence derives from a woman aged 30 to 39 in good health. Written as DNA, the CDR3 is TGTGCCAGCAGCGCCCAGGGGGCGCAGTTCAATTATGGCTACACCTTC. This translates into CASSAQGAQFNYGYTF.